This T cell receptor (beta chain) was identified in a study of early T cells in non-severe SARS-CoV-2 infection (dated by TCRdb to the early 2020s). In the study overall: Bulk RNA from unsorted whole blood was used for TCR sequencing, so alpha and beta chains could not be paired.

The paper as a whole reports these results and caveats: Matching against VDJdb was skewed toward anti-spike CD8 responses, likely underestimated virus-specific expansions, and missed private and CD4 specificities.

A case-control design nested within a healthcare worker cohort in London, UK, was used, with weekly nasopharyngeal swab PCR tests and blood sampling performed. Healthcare workers were recruited between 23 and 31 March 2020, during the week of the UK lockdown, and were followed weekly for up to about 15 weeks. This clonotype has ten or more counts. Its target antigen remains unknown. No base qualities exist here, and no much larger clone lies one base off it. The library was produced with 5' RACE. The instrument given in TCRdb is NextSeq 500. Unique molecular identifiers were attached to individual cDNA molecules in the TCR library protocol so that sequencing error and PCR bias could be corrected. Both TCR alpha and beta chains were sequenced, and tight co-correlation was observed between alpha and beta sequence abundances in each sample. The paper's data handling went like this. Decombinator V4 was used to annotate TCR sequences for V gene, J gene and CDR3. TCRs were defined as expanded if a significant change between any two time points was detected under a Poisson model with p below 0.0001. TCR abundances were normalised to the total number of TCRs sequenced per sample and were expressed as counts per million. VDJdb, accessed 1 November 2021, was searched for CMV, EBV and SARS-CoV-2 annotated TCRs, with TCRs annotated for multiple antigens excluded. TCRdb redid the processing of the public reads, applying fastp at Q25 and MiXCR, and retained in-frame beta chains. Each record represents a unique CDR3 protein, reported with the most common genes and DNA among its rows. The V and J calls and clone size are TCRdb's, not the authors'. The sample includes about 64,000 distinct CDR3 sequences, with 4.9% observed a single time. Approximately 5.4% of the sample is held by the ten biggest clonotypes.

The material sequenced was whole blood. The clonotype was recovered from an adult who was a healthcare worker with PCR-confirmed SARS-CoV-2 infection or an uninfected control (not recorded which).

The sequenced DNA: TGTGCCAGCAGTTTAGGGCTAGCGGGGCGCTCCTACGAGCAGTACTTC. It encodes CASSLGLAGRSYEQYF. The chain uses TRBV12-3 or TRBV12-4 and TRBJ2-7; 9 junctional bases match TRBD2. From the cysteine through the phenylalanine, the CDR3 covers 16 amino acids. CDR3 DNA is the only sequence kept; it has 48 bases, read in frame from the first base. For this chain, trimming is 1 base at the V end and 0 bases at the J end, and the number of junction bases without a gene match is 4.